This section outlines one TCR beta chain sequence together with its context. This record belongs to a study of blood T cell repertoires in COVID-19. As for the study in general: The origin of the acute and convalescent COVID-19 samples was the United States, Italy and Spain. T cells, B-cell-depleted T cells, or PBMCs supplied cDNA or gDNA.

CDR1 is LGHDT, CDR2 YNNKEL, per germline (reference sequence). The V end was cut by 1 base, the J end by 6 bases, with 9 bases between. The CDR3 has 14 amino acids. Original processing methods: Amplified reference gene primers provided the basis for estimating nucleated cell counts. Method: immunoSEQ multiplex PCR; TCRdb's copy keeps in-frame clones and lacks some. For V, J and clone size, that table is used; D and trimming come from the DNA. The sample shows 90,000 or so clones, roughly 72% of them seen only once. Sequenced: peripheral blood. This sequence joins TRBV3-1 (or the pseudogene TRBV3-2) and TRBJ2-2, with D possibly being TRBD2 (6 bases). The receptor was isolated from a woman aged 55-70 years in a cohort sampled during active or convalescent COVID-19. The CDR3 DNA follows: TGTGCCAGCAGCCAAGTCCCGGGGGCCGGGGAGCTGTTTTTT. As protein: CASSQVPGAGELFF.